A single sample gave rise to the 9 T cell receptor beta chains below, sequenced in a study of T cells in Graves' hyperthyroidism and ophthalmopathy. From RNA transcripts, TCR beta CDR3 regions were amplified. First-round RT-PCR targeting the TCR CDR3 was performed with the HTBI primer set. TCRdb called the multiplex PCR reads again in MiXCR, with one record for every CDR3 protein. The sample has fewer than 550,000 distinct CDR3 sequences, 15% to 19% seen once. The specimen sequenced was blood. These receptors were collected from a woman aged 18-35 years with Graves' hyperthyroidism.

At least ten counts were recorded for this clonotype. The chain links TRBV2 to TRBJ2-4; 7 bases match TRBD2. This CDR3 comprises 15 residues. V dropped 7 bases and J dropped 1; count of bases not matched to a gene: 7. The germline V gene has CDR1 SNHLY and CDR2 FYNNEI. This CDR3 is CASTLGGGAKNIQYF. In DNA form, the CDR3 reads TGTGCCAGCACCCTGGGGGGGGGGGCCAAAAACATTCAGTACTTC.

This clonotype has just a few counts. Its ends do not fully match the called genes, so a read error is possible. V is TRBV12-3 or TRBV12-4 and J is TRBJ1-4, with D possibly TRBD1 on 6 matching bases. The CDR3 runs 14 residues. CDR3 in DNA: TGTGCCAGCAGTTTCGCAGGGAACAGGGAAAAACTGTCTTTT. Translation: CASSFAGNREKLSF.

This clonotype has at least ten counts. The chain joins TRBV11-2 to TRBJ2-2; 13 bases fit TRBD2. V was clipped by 6 bases and J by 0 bases; unmatched bases: 7. The CDR3 length is 18 residues. In germline, CDR1 is SGHAT, CDR2 FQNNGV. This CDR3 reads CASSGLAGDTANTGELFF. DNA for the CDR3: TGTGCCAGCAGTGGACTAGCGGGAGATACCGCGAACACCGGGGAGCTGTTTTTT. The full variable domain, its missing parts supplied by reference TRBV11-2 and TRBJ2-2, is EAGVAQSPRYKIIEKRQSVAFWCNPISGHATLYWYQQILGQGPKLLIQFQNNGVVDDSQLPKDRFSAERLKGVDSTLKIQPAKLEDSAVYLCASSGLAGDTANTGELFFGEGSRLTVL.

The chain uses TRBV19 and TRBJ2-1; maybe TRBD1 (5 bases). Germline CDR1 and CDR2: LNHDA and SQIVND (reference sequence). Trimming took 3 bases from V and 4 from J, leaving 10 bases between them. The CDR3 is made up of 14 amino acids. CDR3 DNA: TGTGCCAGTAGTATTGGTCAGGGATACAATGAGCAGTTCTTC. It is translated as CASSIGQGYNEQFF.

This clonotype occurred many times. The chain recombines TRBV28 with TRBJ2-7; D not certain. The CDR3 is 15 residues long. V was cut by 1 base and J by 2 bases, with 12 bases left in between. Germline V lookup: CDR1 MDHEN, CDR2 SYDVKM. The CDR3 loop reads CASSLSRRPTYEQYF. The DNA of the CDR3 is TGTGCCAGCAGTTTATCCCGCCGGCCTACCTACGAGCAGTACTTC. Together with reference TRBV28 and TRBJ2-7, the CDR3 gives the full variable domain: DVKVTQSSRYLVKRTGEKVFLECVQDMDHENMFWYRQDPGLGLRLIYFSYDVKMKEKGDIPEGYSVSREKKERFSLILESASTNQTSMYLCASSLSRRPTYEQYFGPGTRLTVT.

The CDR3 protein is CATGLPDTQYF. CDR3 in DNA: TGTGCCACCGGACTCCCAGATACGCAGTATTTT. V and J are TRBV18 and TRBJ2-3, with a possible D match to TRBD2 (5 bases). The CDR3 length is 11 residues. Trimming took off 10 bases at V and 4 bases at J, with 9 bases between the two ends. The V gene's germline CDR1 is KGHSH and CDR2 LQKENI.

This clonotype was observed at least ten times. The V call is TRBV5-1, the J call TRBJ1-6; unclear D gene. V dropped 0 bases and J dropped 4 bases, with 8 bases sitting between them. The CDR3 consists of 15 residues. Germline assignment: CDR1 SGHRS and CDR2 YFSETQ. The CDR3 region has the DNA TGCGCCAGCAGCTTGGGGTCCGGGTATAATTCACCCCTCCACTTT. It yields the protein CASSLGSGYNSPLHF.

This clonotype was seen repeatedly, ten times or more. The J gene is TRBJ2-1, the V gene TRBV10-3; D call uncertain. CDR3 length: 13 amino acids. Trimming stripped 3 bases from V and 6 bases from J, with 9 bases between. Germline CDR1 is ENHRY and CDR2 is SYGVKD. Written as DNA, the CDR3 is TGTGCCATCAGTGAATCGACTCTCAATGAGCAGTTCTTC. It yields the protein CAISESTLNEQFF.

About this clonotype: Possible read error: a much larger clone is one base away. The chain links TRBV18 to TRBJ1-5; D gene ambiguous. CDR1 and CDR2 from the germline V gene are KGHSH and LQKENI. The CDR3 consists of 13 residues. In DNA, the CDR3 is TGTGCCAGCTCACTTACAGAGAATCAGCCCCAGCAGTTT. It codes for CASSLTENQPQQF.